The present entry profiles one T cell receptor beta chain with its context. The data originate from a study of blood T cell repertoires in COVID-19. At the level of the study: T cells, B-cell-depleted T cells, or PBMCs supplied cDNA or gDNA.

The V end was cut by 4 bases, the J end by 7 bases, with 10 bases between. CDR1 is SGHAT and CDR2 is FQNNGV in the germline V gene. CDR3 length: 12 amino acids. In the original processing: Reference gene primer amplification yielded estimated nucleated cell counts. Repertoires were generated with immunoSEQ multiplex PCR, while TCRdb's copy carries only in-frame clones and drops some. The V and J calls and the clone size are those of that table, but D and trimming were determined from the DNA. The data hold roughly 160,000 clones, with over 80% observed a single time. Self-reported history from a screening survey and questionnaire set each donor's cohort. Recovered participants had two consecutive negative NP/OP PCR tests, healthcare professional clearance, or symptom resolution.

Specimen: PBMCs or T cells enriched from blood (not recorded which). The clonotype originates from a woman in her fifties or sixties who had recovered from COVID-19. The chain recombines TRBV11-2 with TRBJ1-1; D gene unclear. For the CDR3, the DNA is TGTGCCAGCAGCTCTCATAGTGGTGAAGCTTTCTTT. It yields the protein CASSSHSGEAFF.